The entry that follows covers one TCR beta chain sequence. These data originate in a study of blood T cells in healthy people across ages. The CDR3 runs 12 residues. Trimming removed 2 bases from V and 8 bases from J, with 7 bases in between. Germline CDR1 MGHRA, CDR2 YSYEKL. Primed by a sample-barcoded 5' primer and a J-beta primer mix, a second PCR proceeded for 7 to 11 cycles. TCRdb re-called the 5' RACE reads through MiXCR, storing one row per CDR3 protein. The sample has around 800,000 distinct CDR3 sequences, roughly 46% seen once. The TCR originated in a man older than 75 in good health. The sample taken for sequencing was blood. The chain links TRBV4-1 to TRBJ2-1; D not certain. DNA of the CDR3: TGCGCCAGCAGCCAAAGGGTCTATGAGCAGTTCTTC. It is translated as CASSQRVYEQFF.